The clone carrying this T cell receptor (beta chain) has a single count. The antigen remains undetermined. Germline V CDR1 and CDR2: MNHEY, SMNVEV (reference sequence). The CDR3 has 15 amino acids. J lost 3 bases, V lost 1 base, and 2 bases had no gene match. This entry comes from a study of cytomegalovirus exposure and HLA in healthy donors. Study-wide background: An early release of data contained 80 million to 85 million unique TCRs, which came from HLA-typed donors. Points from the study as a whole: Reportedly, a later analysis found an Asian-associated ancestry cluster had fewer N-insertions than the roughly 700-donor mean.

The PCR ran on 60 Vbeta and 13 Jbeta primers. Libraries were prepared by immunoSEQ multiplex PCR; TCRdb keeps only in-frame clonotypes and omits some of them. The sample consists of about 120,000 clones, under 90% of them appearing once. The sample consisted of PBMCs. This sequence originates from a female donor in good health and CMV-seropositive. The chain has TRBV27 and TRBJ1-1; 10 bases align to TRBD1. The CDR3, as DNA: TGTGCCAGCAGTTTATTGACAGGGGGCCACACTGAAGCTTTCTTT. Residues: CASSLLTGGHTEAFF.